The rows below give T cell receptor beta chains drawn from one sample of a study of graft-versus-host responses after intestinal transplantation. TCRdb's table, derived via immunoSEQ multiplex PCR, lists solely in-frame clones and lacks some. The table lists about 10,000 clones, around 91% of them singletons. The input for sequencing was PBMCs, taken 43 to 45 days after intestinal transplant. Receptor source: a human patient who received an intestinal transplant, so some T cells may come from the graft donor. CDR3s include the opening cysteine and the closing phenylalanine or tryptophan. Each record gives: J gene, clone size, CDR3 length, D gene, V gene, CDR3 DNA, CDR3 protein. The D gene is left open where the match is weak. Only some rows state a clone size, as once, few, many or a class for expanded clones.

>TRBJ2-6|-|19|-|TRBV9
TGTGCCAGCAGCGAGAGGACCCCCTACCCAGGCTCTGGGGCCAACGTCCTGACTTTC
CASSERTPYPGSGANVLTF
>TRBJ1-5|-|10|-|TRBV25-1
TGTGCCACAGGGAATCAGCCCCAGCATTTT
CATGNQPQHF
>TRBJ1-5|-|19|-|TRBV5-1
TGCGCCAGCAGCTTGGGGGGCGGGGGCGCTTCTTTTAGCAATCAGCCCCAGCATTTT
CASSLGGGGASFSNQPQHF
>TRBJ2-4|once|13|-|TRBV2
TGTGCCAGCAATACCTGGGGGGCGAACATTCAGTACTTC
CASNTWGANIQYF
>TRBJ1-3|-|15|TRBD1|TRBV25-1
TGTGCCAGCAAGGACGGGACAGCGGGTGGAAACACCATATATTTT
CASKDGTAGGNTIYF
>TRBJ1-4|-|11|-|TRBV6-5
TGTGCCAGCTTTAAGGGAGAAAAACTGTTTTTT
CASFKGEKLFF
>TRBJ2-7|-|15|-|TRBV4-1
TGCGCCAGCAGCCAAGATTCGGACCTATCCTACGAGCAGTACTTC
CASSQDSDLSYEQYF
>TRBJ2-5|-|18|TRBD2|TRBV6-4
TGTGCCAGCAGTGACTCGGGACTAGCGGGGGTCCGAGGGGAGACCCAGTACTTC
CASSDSGLAGVRGETQYF
>TRBJ2-1|-|15|TRBD2|TRBV6-5
TGTGCCAGCAGTTACGGCGGGGGATCCTACAATGAGCAGTTCTTC
CASSYGGGSYNEQFF
>TRBJ2-2|-|14|-|TRBV2
TGTGCCAGCATACTAGTGGAGGGGACCGGGGAGCTGTTTTTT
CASILVEGTGELFF
>TRBJ2-3|-|14|TRBD2|TRBV18
TGTGCCAGCCAGAAAGCGGGGAGCACAGATACGCAGTATTTT
CASQKAGSTDTQYF
>TRBJ2-5|-|15|TRBD2|TRBV13
TGTGCCAGCAGCTTAGTCGGGACTAACCAAGAGACCCAGTACTTC
CASSLVGTNQETQYF
>TRBJ1-2|-|15|-|TRBV6-1
TGTGCCAGCAGGATCCTCGGCAGGGAGGACTATGGCTACACCTTC
CASRILGREDYGYTF
>TRBJ1-2|-|14|TRBD1|TRBV19
TGTGCCAGTAGTTCCTTGGACAGGGGGGATGACTACACCTTC
CASSSLDRGDDYTF
>TRBJ2-7|-|14|TRBD2|TRBV29-1
TGCAGCGTTGAAGATCGGGAGGCCTACTACGAGCAGTACTTC
CSVEDREAYYEQYF
>TRBJ2-7|-|14|TRBD2|TRBV6-5
TGTGCCAGCAGCGGTGGCGGGGGGGCCTACGAGCAGTACTTC
CASSGGGGAYEQYF